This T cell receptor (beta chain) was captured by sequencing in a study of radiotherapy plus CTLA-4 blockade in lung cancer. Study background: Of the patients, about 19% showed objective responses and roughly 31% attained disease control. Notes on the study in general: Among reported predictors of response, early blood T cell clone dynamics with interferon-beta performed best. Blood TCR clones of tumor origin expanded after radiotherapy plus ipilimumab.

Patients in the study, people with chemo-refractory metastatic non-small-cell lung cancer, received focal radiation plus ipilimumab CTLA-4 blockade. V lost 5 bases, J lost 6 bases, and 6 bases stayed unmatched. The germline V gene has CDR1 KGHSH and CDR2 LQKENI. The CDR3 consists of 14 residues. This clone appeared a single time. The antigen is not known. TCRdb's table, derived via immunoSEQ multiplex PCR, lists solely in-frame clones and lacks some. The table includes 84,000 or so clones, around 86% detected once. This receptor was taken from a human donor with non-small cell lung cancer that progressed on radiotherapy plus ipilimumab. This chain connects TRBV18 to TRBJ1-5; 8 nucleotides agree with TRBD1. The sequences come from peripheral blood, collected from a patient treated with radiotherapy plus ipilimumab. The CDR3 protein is CASSTGQGGQPQHF. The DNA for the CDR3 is TGTGCCAGCTCAACTGGACAGGGCGGTCAGCCCCAGCATTTT.